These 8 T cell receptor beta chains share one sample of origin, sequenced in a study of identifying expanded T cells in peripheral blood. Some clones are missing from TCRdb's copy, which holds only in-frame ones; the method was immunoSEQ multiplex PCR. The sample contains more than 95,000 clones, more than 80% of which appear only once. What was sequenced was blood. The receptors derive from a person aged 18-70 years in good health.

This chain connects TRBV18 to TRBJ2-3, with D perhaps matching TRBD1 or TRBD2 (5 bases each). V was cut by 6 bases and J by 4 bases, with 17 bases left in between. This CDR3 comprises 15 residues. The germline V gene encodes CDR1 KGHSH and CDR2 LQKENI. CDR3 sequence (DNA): TGTGCCAGCTCCCCCGGCGTGGGGGTCGCAGATACGCAGTATTTT. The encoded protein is CASSPGVGVADTQYF.

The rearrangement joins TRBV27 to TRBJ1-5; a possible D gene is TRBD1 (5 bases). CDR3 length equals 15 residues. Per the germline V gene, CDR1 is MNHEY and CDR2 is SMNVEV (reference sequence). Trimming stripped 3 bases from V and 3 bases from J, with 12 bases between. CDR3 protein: CASSFLGDANQPQHF. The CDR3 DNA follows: TGTGCCAGCAGTTTTTTGGGGGATGCCAATCAGCCCCAGCATTTT.

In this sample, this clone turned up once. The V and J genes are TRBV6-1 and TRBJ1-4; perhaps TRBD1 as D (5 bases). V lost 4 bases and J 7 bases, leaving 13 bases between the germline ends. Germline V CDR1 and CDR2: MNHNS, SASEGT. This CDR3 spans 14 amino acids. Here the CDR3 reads CASSAGAPLEKLFF. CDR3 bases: TGTGCCAGCAGTGCCGGGGCACCTCTTGAAAAACTGTTTTTT.

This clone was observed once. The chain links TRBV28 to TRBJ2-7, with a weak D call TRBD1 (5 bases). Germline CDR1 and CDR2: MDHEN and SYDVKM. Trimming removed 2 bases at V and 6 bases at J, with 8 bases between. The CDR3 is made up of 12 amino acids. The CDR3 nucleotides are TGTGCCAGCAGTTTAAGCAGGGCCGAGCAGTACTTC. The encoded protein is CASSLSRAEQYF.

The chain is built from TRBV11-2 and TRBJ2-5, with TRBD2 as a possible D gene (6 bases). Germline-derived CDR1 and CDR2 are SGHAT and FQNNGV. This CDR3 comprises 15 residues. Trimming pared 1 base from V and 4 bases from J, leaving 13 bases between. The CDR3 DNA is TGTGCCAGCAGCTTAGTATGGGGGGTGGGAGAGACCCAGTACTTC. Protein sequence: CASSLVWGVGETQYF.

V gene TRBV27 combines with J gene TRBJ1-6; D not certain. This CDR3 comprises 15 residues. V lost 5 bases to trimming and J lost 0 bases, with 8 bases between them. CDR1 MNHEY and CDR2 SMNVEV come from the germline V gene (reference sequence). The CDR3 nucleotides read TGTGCCAGCAGTACTTGGGTCTCCTATAATTCACCCCTCCACTTT. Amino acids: CASSTWVSYNSPLHF.

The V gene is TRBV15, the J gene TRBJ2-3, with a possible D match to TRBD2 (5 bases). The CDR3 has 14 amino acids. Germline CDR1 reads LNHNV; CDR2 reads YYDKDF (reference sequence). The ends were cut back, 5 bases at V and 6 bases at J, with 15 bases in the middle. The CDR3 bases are TGTGCCACCAGCGGAGGAGGTACCCTGGATACGCAGTATTTT. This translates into CATSGGGTLDTQYF.

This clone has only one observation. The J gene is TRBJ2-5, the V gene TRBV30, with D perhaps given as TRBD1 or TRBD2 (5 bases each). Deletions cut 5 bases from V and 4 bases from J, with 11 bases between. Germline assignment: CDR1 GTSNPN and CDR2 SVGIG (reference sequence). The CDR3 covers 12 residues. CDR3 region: CAWGTARETQYF. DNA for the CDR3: TGTGCCTGGGGGACCGCCCGAGAGACCCAGTACTTC. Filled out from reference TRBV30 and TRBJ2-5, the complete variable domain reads SQTIHQWPATLVQPVGSPLSLECTVEGTSNPNLYWYRQAAGRGLQLLFYSVGIGQISSEVPQNLSASRPQDRQFILSSKKLLLSDSGFYLCAWGTARETQYFGPGTRLLVL.